This entry lists 7 T cell receptor beta chains sequenced from one sample in a study of shared clonotypes between healthy human individuals. CD45RO negativity and positive selection for CCR7 defined naive CD8 cells, a population that excluded terminally differentiated effector memory CD45RA+ cells. Profiling relied on immunoSEQ multiplex PCR, and the TCRdb table lists in-frame clones only, not all of them. The sample yields 560,000 or so clones, approximately 96% seen once. The sequenced material came from naive CD8+ T cells sorted from blood. These receptor sequences come from a woman younger than 45 in good health.

Written as DNA, the CDR3 is TGTGCCAGCAGTGCCCCGACAGCGAACACCGGGGAGCTGTTTTTT. Translated, it gives CASSAPTANTGELFF. The rearrangement links TRBV6-1 to TRBJ2-2; possible D gene TRBD1, 5 bases. Germline V lookup: CDR1 MNHNS, CDR2 SASEGT. V lost 4 bases and J lost 0, with 9 bases in between. The CDR3 runs to 15 residues.

The chain uses TRBV5-1 and TRBJ2-5; D not resolved. CDR1 is SGHRS and CDR2 is YFSETQ in the germline V gene. The CDR3 spans 14 residues. V lost 4 bases and J lost 1, with 11 bases in between. The CDR3 reads CASSPGRLQETQYF. The CDR3 nucleotides read TGCGCCAGCAGCCCGGGTCGGCTCCAAGAGACCCAGTACTTC.

A remark on this clone: A much larger clone is a single base away; this may be a read error. The chain has TRBV13 and TRBJ1-1; the match to TRBD1 covers 7 bases. CDR1 and CDR2 from the germline V gene are PRHDT and FYEKMQ (reference sequence). The length of the CDR3 is 13 residues. Trimming at V came to 4 bases and at J to 4 bases, leaving 3 bases not matched to a gene. The CDR3 region is CASSSAGGTEAFF. As DNA, the CDR3 is TGTGCCAGCAGCTCCGCAGGGGGCACTGAAGCTTTCTTT. The full variable domain, completed using reference TRBV13 and TRBJ1-1, is AAGVIQSPRHLIKEKRETATLKCYPIPRHDTVYWYQQGPGQDPQFLISFYEKMQSDKGSIPDRFSAQQFSDYHSELNMSSLELGDSALYFCASSSAGGTEAFFGQGTRLTVV.

The V gene is TRBV11-2, the J gene TRBJ2-3; TRBD2 agrees at 11 bases. The CDR3 is made up of 18 amino acids. Trimming cost V 7 bases and J 1 base; bases outside gene matches: 13. Germline V lookup: CDR1 SGHAT, CDR2 FQNNGV. CDR3 DNA: TGTGCCAGCAAGCAGAGCCTAGCGGGAGGCCCTGGCACAGATACGCAGTATTTT. Translated, it gives CASKQSLAGGPGTDTQYF.

This CDR3 is CASGTGLTDEQFF. The CDR3 DNA sequence: TGTGCCAGCGGGACAGGGCTAACCGATGAGCAGTTCTTC. The chain links TRBV11-1 to TRBJ2-1; 9 bases align to TRBD1. The germline V gene has CDR1 SGHAT and CDR2 FQDESV (reference sequence). Losses at the gene ends were 8 bases for V and 8 bases for J; bases not matched to a gene: 7. The CDR3 contains 13 residues. The full variable domain, completed using reference TRBV11-1 and TRBJ2-1, is EAEVAQSPRYKITEKSQAVAFWCDPISGHATLYWYRQILGQGPELLVQFQDESVVDDSQLPKDRFSAERLKGVDSTLKIQPAELGDSAMYLCASGTGLTDEQFFGPGTRLTVL.

The V gene is TRBV9, the J gene TRBJ1-3; D unclear. Trimming left V 0 bases short and J 2 bases short, with 9 bases between. The CDR3 is made up of 15 amino acids. CDR1 and CDR2 (germline): SGDLS, YYNGEE. The CDR3 protein is CASSVGTGAGNTIYF. CDR3 sequence (DNA): TGTGCCAGCAGCGTAGGGACGGGTGCTGGAAACACCATATATTTT. The variable domain in full, completed from reference TRBV9 and TRBJ1-3, reads DSGVTQTPKHLITATGQRVTLRCSPRSGDLSVYWYQQSLDQGLQFLIQYYNGEERAKGNILERFSAQQFPDLHSELNLSSLELGDSALYFCASSVGTGAGNTIYFGEGSWLTVV.

This clone was counted a single time. The rearrangement links TRBV28 to TRBJ2-7; 8 bases align to TRBD1. The CDR3 runs 18 residues. CDR1 is MDHEN and CDR2 is SYDVKM in the germline V gene. Germline trimming cut 5 bases from V and 3 bases from J; bases unmatched to any gene: 18. The chain's CDR3 is CASSGQGFSPITNYEQYF. For the CDR3, the DNA is TGTGCCAGCAGTGGACAGGGTTTTTCTCCTATCACAAACTACGAGCAGTACTTC. Variable domain in full (rest from reference TRBV28 and TRBJ2-7): DVKVTQSSRYLVKRTGEKVFLECVQDMDHENMFWYRQDPGLGLRLIYFSYDVKMKEKGDIPEGYSVSREKKERFSLILESASTNQTSMYLCASSGQGFSPITNYEQYFGPGTRLTVT.